This T cell receptor (beta chain) appears in the sequencing data of a study of CD8 T cells in ankylosing spondylitis. CDR1 SGHAT and CDR2 FQNNGV come from the germline V gene. Trimming at V came to 0 bases and at J to 3 bases, leaving 10 bases not matched to a gene. The CDR3 is 17 residues long. This clonotype was found many times. What it recognizes is unknown. Libraries of TCR beta came from quantitative 5'-RACE with molecular barcodes. Via MiXCR, TCRdb re-called the 5' RACE reads, giving one row per CDR3 protein. The table shows around 210,000 distinct CDR3 sequences, with roughly 8.2% occurring only once. Findings and limits, study-wide: Ankylosing spondylitis blood appeared to carry a characteristic TCR beta motif of roughly 8 highly homologous variants. In synovial fluid and blood from reactive arthritis, some motif variants were previously reported.

The V call is TRBV11-2, the J call TRBJ2-7; 8 bases line up with TRBD2. The source is a female donor with ankylosing spondylitis or in good health (not recorded which). The source material was blood, either unsorted or a sorted T cell fraction (not recorded which). CDR3 DNA sequence: TGTGCCAGCAGCTTAGATGGGGCTAGCGGGTATATCTACGAGCAGTACTTC. Protein: CASSLDGASGYIYEQYF.